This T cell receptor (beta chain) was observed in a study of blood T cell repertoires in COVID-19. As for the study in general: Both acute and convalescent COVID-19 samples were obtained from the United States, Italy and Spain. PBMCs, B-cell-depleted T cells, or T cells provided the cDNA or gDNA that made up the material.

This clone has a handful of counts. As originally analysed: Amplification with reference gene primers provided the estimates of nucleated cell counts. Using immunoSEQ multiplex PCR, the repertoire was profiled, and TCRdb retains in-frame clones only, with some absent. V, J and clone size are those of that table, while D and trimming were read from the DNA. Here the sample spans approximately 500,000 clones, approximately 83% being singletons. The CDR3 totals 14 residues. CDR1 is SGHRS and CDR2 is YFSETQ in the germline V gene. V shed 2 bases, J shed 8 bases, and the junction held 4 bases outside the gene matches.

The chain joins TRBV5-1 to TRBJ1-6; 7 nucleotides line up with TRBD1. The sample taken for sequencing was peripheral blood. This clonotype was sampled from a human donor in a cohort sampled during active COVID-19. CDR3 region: CASSFGTEHSPLHF. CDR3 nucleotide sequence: TGCGCCAGCAGCTTCGGGACAGAGCATTCACCCCTCCACTTT.